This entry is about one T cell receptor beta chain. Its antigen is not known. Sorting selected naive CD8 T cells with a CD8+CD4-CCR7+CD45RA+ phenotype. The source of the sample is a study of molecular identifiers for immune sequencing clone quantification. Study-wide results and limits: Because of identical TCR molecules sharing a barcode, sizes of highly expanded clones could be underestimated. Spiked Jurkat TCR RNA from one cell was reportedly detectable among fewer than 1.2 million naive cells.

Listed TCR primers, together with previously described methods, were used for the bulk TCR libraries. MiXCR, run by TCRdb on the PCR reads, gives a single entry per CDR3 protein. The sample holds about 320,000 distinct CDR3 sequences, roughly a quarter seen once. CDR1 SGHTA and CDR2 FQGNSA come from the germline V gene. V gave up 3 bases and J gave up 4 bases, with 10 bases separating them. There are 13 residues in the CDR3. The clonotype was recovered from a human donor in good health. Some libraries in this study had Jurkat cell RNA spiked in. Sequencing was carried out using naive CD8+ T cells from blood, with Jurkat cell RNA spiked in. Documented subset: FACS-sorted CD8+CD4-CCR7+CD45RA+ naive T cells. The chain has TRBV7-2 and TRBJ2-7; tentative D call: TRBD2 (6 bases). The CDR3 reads CASSFYAGYEQYF. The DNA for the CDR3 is TGTGCCAGCAGCTTCTACGCGGGGTACGAGCAGTACTTC.